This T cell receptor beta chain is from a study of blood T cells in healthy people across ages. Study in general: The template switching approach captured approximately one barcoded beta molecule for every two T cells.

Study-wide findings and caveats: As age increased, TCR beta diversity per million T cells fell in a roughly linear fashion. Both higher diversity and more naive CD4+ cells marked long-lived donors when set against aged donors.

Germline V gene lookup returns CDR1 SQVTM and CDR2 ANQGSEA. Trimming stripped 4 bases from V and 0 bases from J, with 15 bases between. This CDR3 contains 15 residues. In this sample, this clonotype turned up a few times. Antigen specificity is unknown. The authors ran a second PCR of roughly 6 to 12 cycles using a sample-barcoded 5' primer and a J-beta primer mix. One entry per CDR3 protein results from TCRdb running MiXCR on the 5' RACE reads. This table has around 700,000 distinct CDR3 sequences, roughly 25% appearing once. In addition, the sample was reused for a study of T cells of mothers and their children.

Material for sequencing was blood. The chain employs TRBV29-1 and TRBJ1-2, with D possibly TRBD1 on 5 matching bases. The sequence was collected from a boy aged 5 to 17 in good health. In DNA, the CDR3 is TGCAGCGTTGCAAGCCCAAAGGGGACTAACTATGGCTACACCTTC. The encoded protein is CSVASPKGTNYGYTF.